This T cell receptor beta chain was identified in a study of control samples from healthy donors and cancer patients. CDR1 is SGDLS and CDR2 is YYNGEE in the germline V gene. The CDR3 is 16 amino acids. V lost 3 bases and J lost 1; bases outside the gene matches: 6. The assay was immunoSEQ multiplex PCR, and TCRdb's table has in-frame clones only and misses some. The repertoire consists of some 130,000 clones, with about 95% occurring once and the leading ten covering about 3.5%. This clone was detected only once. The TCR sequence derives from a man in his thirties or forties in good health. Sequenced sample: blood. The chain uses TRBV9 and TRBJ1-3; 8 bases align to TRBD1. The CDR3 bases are TGTGCCAGCAGCGCGGACAGGGCGGGTTCTGGAAACACCATATATTTT. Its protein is CASSADRAGSGNTIYF.